The 17 T cell receptor beta chains given below trace back to one sample, sequenced in a study of early T cells in non-severe SARS-CoV-2 infection. TCRdb itself ran the 5' RACE reads through MiXCR, one entry per CDR3 protein. The sample lists tens of thousands of distinct CDR3 sequences; around 13% were seen once. The sequenced material came from whole blood. The source is an adult who was a healthcare worker with PCR-confirmed SARS-CoV-2 infection or an uninfected control (not recorded which).

This clonotype showed up just a few times. This chain joins TRBV11-1 and TRBJ1-2; TRBD1 agrees at 9 bases. V trimming: 3 bases; J trimming: 6 bases; junction bases outside the gene matches: 5. CDR3 length: 14 amino acids. CDR1 is SGHAT, CDR2 FQDESV, per germline (reference sequence). The CDR3 DNA follows: TGTGCCAGCAGCTTCGGACAGGGGACGAATGGCTACACCTTC. Translating gives CASSFGQGTNGYTF.

This clonotype has ten or more counts. The chain is built from TRBV20-1 and TRBJ2-7; TRBD1 matches 9 bases. V gave up 3 bases and J gave up 2 bases; unmatched junction bases: 2. Per the germline V gene, CDR1 is DFQATT and CDR2 is SNEGSKA (reference sequence). The CDR3 runs 13 residues. CDR3 in DNA: TGCAGTGCTAGGACAGGGGGAGCCTACGAGCAGTACTTC. Translated, it gives CSARTGGAYEQYF.

This clonotype occurred a few times. The chain has TRBV28 and TRBJ1-2, with D tentatively TRBD1 (5 bases). Germline assignment: CDR1 MDHEN and CDR2 SYDVKM. The V end lost 9 bases, the J end lost 4 bases, and 21 bases lay between the germline ends. This CDR3 spans 15 amino acids. DNA of the CDR3: TGTGCCAGTACTGTGGGGGGTTCCCACTCCTATGGCTACACCTTC. Protein: CASTVGGSHSYGYTF.

At least ten counts were recorded for this clonotype. The V call is TRBV7-8, the J call TRBJ1-1, with 7 bases lining up with TRBD1. Germline V lookup: CDR1 SGHVS, CDR2 FQNEAQ. The junction had 6 bases not matched to a gene; V was cut back by 1 base and J by 4 bases. The CDR3 spans 15 residues. DNA of the CDR3: TGTGCCAGCAGCTTAGTTCACAGGGGATCCACTGAAGCTTTCTTT. This sequence encodes CASSLVHRGSTEAFF.

A few counts support this clonotype. The rearrangement uses TRBV11-2 and TRBJ2-3, with 7 bases identical to TRBD2. The CDR3 totals 16 residues. V shed 1 base, J shed 1 base, and the junction held 5 bases outside the gene matches. The V gene's germline CDR1 is SGHAT and CDR2 FQNNGV. For the CDR3, the DNA is TGTGCCAGCAGCTTAGTCAGCGGGGTGGGCACAGATACGCAGTATTTT. Amino acids: CASSLVSGVGTDTQYF.

A few counts support this clonotype. The chain is built from TRBV6-6 and TRBJ1-2, with 9 bases aligning to TRBD1. The CDR3 is made up of 13 amino acids. The germline gives CDR1 MNHNY, CDR2 SVGAGI (reference sequence). Trimming took 6 bases from V and 8 from J; bases not matched to a gene: 7. The CDR3 DNA is TGTGCCAGCAGCAAGGGACAGGGAGAAGGCTACACCTTC. Residues: CASSKGQGEGYTF.

This clonotype has ten or more counts. The chain has TRBV29-1 and TRBJ2-1, with TRBD1 matching 8 bases. Germline V gene lookup returns CDR1 SQVTM and CDR2 ANQGSEA. V lost 5 bases to trimming and J lost 4 bases; unmatched junction nucleotides: 7. The CDR3 is made up of 14 amino acids. CDR3 DNA sequence: TGCAGCGTTCCCGACAGGGGTGAATACAATGAGCAGTTCTTC. Amino acid sequence: CSVPDRGEYNEQFF.

This clonotype was detected a few times. V and J are TRBV28 and TRBJ1-4; D is unresolved. The CDR3 has 14 residues. CDR1 MDHEN and CDR2 SYDVKM come from the germline V gene. V dropped 7 bases and J dropped 0 bases, with 9 bases sitting between them. Here the CDR3 reads CASTPLTTNEKLFF. In nucleotides, the CDR3 is TGTGCCAGCACCCCCCTAACAACTAATGAAAAACTGTTTTTT. Variable domain in full (rest from reference TRBV28 and TRBJ1-4): DVKVTQSSRYLVKRTGEKVFLECVQDMDHENMFWYRQDPGLGLRLIYFSYDVKMKEKGDIPEGYSVSREKKERFSLILESASTNQTSMYLCASTPLTTNEKLFFGSGTQLSVL.

This clonotype was observed a handful of times. The V and J genes are TRBV4-2 and TRBJ2-4, with TRBD2 matching 9 bases. The CDR3 length is 17 residues. Germline V gene lookup returns CDR1 LGHNA and CDR2 YNFKEQ. Unmatched junction bases numbered 8, after V lost 2 bases and J lost 3 bases. The CDR3 reads CASSQNLAGEVKNIQYF. Written as DNA, the CDR3 is TGTGCCAGCAGCCAAAACTTAGCGGGGGAGGTCAAAAACATTCAGTACTTC.

This chain joins TRBV5-1 and TRBJ2-1; D perhaps matches TRBD2 (5 bases). The V end was cut by 2 bases, the J end by 6 bases, with 18 bases between. The germline V gene has CDR1 SGHRS and CDR2 YFSETQ. This CDR3 region has 16 residues. This CDR3 is CASSFTVTRGGNEQFF. CDR3 sequence (DNA): TGCGCCAGCAGCTTTACAGTAACACGGGGTGGCAATGAGCAGTTCTTC.

This sequence joins TRBV6-6 and TRBJ1-6; 9 positions match TRBD1. The V and J ends lost 2 bases and 8 bases, in that order; junction bases with no gene match: 7. The CDR3 runs 16 residues. CDR1 MNHNY and CDR2 SVGAGI come from the germline V gene (reference sequence). This CDR3 is CASSYPPDRGDSPLHF. As DNA, the CDR3 is TGTGCCAGCAGTTACCCCCCGGACAGGGGAGATTCACCCCTCCACTTT.

This clonotype was picked up many times. The chain combines TRBV27 with TRBJ2-7; 7 positions agree with TRBD1. V was clipped by 3 bases and J by 2 bases; unmatched bases: 4. CDR1 and CDR2 (germline): MNHEY, SMNVEV (reference sequence). This CDR3 has 14 residues. The CDR3 reads CASSLGQNTYEQYF. CDR3 DNA sequence: TGTGCCAGCAGTTTGGGACAGAATACCTACGAGCAGTACTTC.

This clonotype was detected ten times or more. This sequence joins TRBV6-2 or TRBV6-3 and TRBJ2-1, with 7 nucleotides matching TRBD2. The CDR3 totals 12 residues. Germline loops: CDR1 MNHEY, CDR2 SVGEGT. Germline trimming cut 6 bases from V and 9 bases from J; bases unmatched to any gene: 5. The CDR3 DNA is TGTGCCAGCAGGCCCTCGGGGGGTGAGCAGTTCTTC. Encoded protein: CASRPSGGEQFF.

V gene TRBV20-1 combines with J gene TRBJ1-4; 7 bases are a match to TRBD1. The germline V gene has CDR1 DFQATT and CDR2 SNEGSKA (reference sequence). The CDR3 is 13 amino acids. Trimming cost V 6 bases and J 5 bases; bases outside gene matches: 6. CDR3 in DNA: TGCAGTGCCAGGCGGACAGGAAATGAAAAACTGTTTTTT. Its translation: CSARRTGNEKLFF.

The sample holds a few counts of this clonotype. The chain uses TRBV29-1 and TRBJ1-1, with TRBD1 as a possible D gene (5 bases). Per the germline V gene, CDR1 is SQVTM and CDR2 is ANQGSEA. V was pared by 7 bases and J by 3 bases, with 15 bases between. The CDR3 runs to 13 residues. CDR3 loop: CSARRGYDTEAFF. CDR3 nucleotides: TGCAGCGCCCGTCGGGGGTACGACACTGAAGCTTTCTTT. Complete variable domain (other parts from reference TRBV29-1 and TRBJ1-1): SAVISQKPSRDICQRGTSLTIQCQVDSQVTMMFWYRQQPGQSLTLIATANQGSEATYESGFVIDKFPISRPNLTFSTLTVSNMSPEDSSIYLCSARRGYDTEAFFGQGTRLTVV.

The table lists this clonotype with many counts. The CDR3 bases are TGTGCCAGCAGCTTAGACAGGGCAGAGACCCAGTACTTC. Translating gives CASSLDRAETQYF. The chain employs TRBV7-2 and TRBJ2-5, with D maybe TRBD1 (6 bases). Germline CDR1 and CDR2: SGHTA and FQGNSA. Trimming shortened V by 1 base and J by 4 bases, and 7 bases separated the two germline ends. This CDR3 has 13 residues.

CDR3 protein: CATSDGVRQPQHF. The DNA of the CDR3 is TGTGCCACCAGTGATGGGGTCCGCCAGCCCCAGCATTTT. The chain uses TRBV24-1 and TRBJ1-5, with D hard to call. The V gene's germline CDR1 is KGHDR and CDR2 SFDVKD. Trimming took off 3 bases at V and 7 bases at J, with 9 bases between the two ends. The CDR3 covers 13 residues.